This entry describes one T cell receptor (beta chain). This receptor's antigen is unknown. The sample holds no much larger clone one base away, and base qualities are not on file. The immunoSEQ Assay was the method used to sequence TCRbeta CDR3 regions. After extraction, genomic DNA underwent amplification by bias-controlled multiplex PCR, followed by high-throughput sequencing. The paper's processing steps were these. To quantify the absolute abundance of every unique TCRbeta CDR3 region, sequences were collapsed and filtered. T cell fraction was estimated by normalizing TCRbeta template counts to usable DNA, which was measured by amplifying reference genes present in all nucleated cells. Repertoire TCRs were annotated as SARS-CoV-2-specific when V gene, CDR3 amino acid sequence and J gene were exactly matched to a known reactive TCR set. MIRA supplied the reference SARS-CoV-2 TCR set, which was filtered for enrichment in COVID-19-positive ImmuneCODE repertoires so that public or cross-reactive TCRs were removed. Using the MIRA antigens, annotated TCRs were further analysed by specific ORF or by position within an ORF. Breadth was defined as the number of annotated unique rearrangements divided by the total number of unique productive rearrangements, and depth was defined as the summed frequency of the annotated unique rearrangements. Group comparisons of TCR breadth used two-sided Wilcoxon rank-sum tests. TCRdb limited this immuneACCESS table to in-frame rearrangements with V and J called. A share of clones is missing; checked studies link under half to unresolved V genes, and the rest is unexplained. V, J and clone size derive from that table, while D and trimming were established from the DNA sequence. In all, the sample holds roughly 680,000 clones, and more than 70% of those were seen once. Over 1.3% of the sample is taken by the ten largest.

The data stem from a study of Ad26.COV2.S vaccination and SARS-CoV-2 variants (dated by TCRdb to the early 2020s). A note on the overall study: Donors in the vaccine arm were drawn from COV1001, a phase I-IIa trial of Ad26.COV2.S in healthy adults that was multicentre, randomized, double-blind and placebo-controlled. Ad26.COV2.S was administered intramuscularly at a dose of 5x10^10 or 1x10^11 viral particles, either as one shot or as two shots given 56 days apart. Sequencing of the TCRbeta repertoire served to evaluate the specificity and breadth of SARS-CoV-2-reactive T cell receptors following Ad26.COV2.S vaccination. The TCR-sequenced set comprised approximately 30 samples: some 20 Ad26.COV2.S vaccine recipients, 5 placebo recipients and 8 SARS-CoV-2 convalescent individuals. Trial participants were randomized into five groups of five: low-dose or high-dose Ad26.COV2.S given once or twice, or placebo on both occasions. Throughout the experiments and outcome assessment, investigators stayed blinded to trial group allocation.

The meaning of the sample's treatment or condition label: 15 to 20 received Ad26.COV2.S at low or high dose, single or two shots; 5 received placebo; per-sample allocation not given. For vaccine and placebo recipients, the sequenced repertoires came from samples collected on day 63 after the first injection. In Cohort 1b, some 25 adults aged 18-55 years were enrolled at a single site in Boston, USA, between 29 July and 7 August 2020. As a vaccine, Ad26.COV2.S was a replication-incompetent adenovirus type 26 vector that expressed a prefusion-stabilized SARS-CoV-2 spike protein derived from the original Wuhan strain. General findings and caveats noted by the study authors: The authors noted that the TCR breadth and depth analyses may have underestimated total T cell responses. Higher spike-specific TCR breadth was observed in Ad26.COV2.S recipients than in placebo recipients (P = 0.0014). Substantial breadth of spike-specific CD8+ and CD4+ T cell responses was reported after vaccination. Vaccine and placebo recipients had comparable non-spike TCR breadth, which fits with the vaccine containing only spike. Comparing responses between vaccine doses or regimens was not something the study was powered to do.

The sequence derives from a person aged 18-65 years who received the Ad26.COV2.S COVID-19 vaccine or a placebo. This material consisted of peripheral blood, taken in a trial of Ad26.COV2.S vaccine versus placebo.

At the DNA level, the sequence is TGCGCCAGCAGCGTTGAGGGTCACAGAGAAAAACTGTTTTTT. This encodes CASSVEGHREKLFF. The V and J genes are TRBV5-1 and TRBJ1-4, with the D segment identity uncertain. From the cysteine through the phenylalanine, the CDR3 covers 14 amino acids. Left in the record is the CDR3 DNA by itself, 42 bases read in frame from the first base. In the germline V gene, CDR1 corresponds to SGHRS and CDR2 to YFSETQ. Cut back by 4 bases and 8 bases, the V and J ends lie 15 bases apart.